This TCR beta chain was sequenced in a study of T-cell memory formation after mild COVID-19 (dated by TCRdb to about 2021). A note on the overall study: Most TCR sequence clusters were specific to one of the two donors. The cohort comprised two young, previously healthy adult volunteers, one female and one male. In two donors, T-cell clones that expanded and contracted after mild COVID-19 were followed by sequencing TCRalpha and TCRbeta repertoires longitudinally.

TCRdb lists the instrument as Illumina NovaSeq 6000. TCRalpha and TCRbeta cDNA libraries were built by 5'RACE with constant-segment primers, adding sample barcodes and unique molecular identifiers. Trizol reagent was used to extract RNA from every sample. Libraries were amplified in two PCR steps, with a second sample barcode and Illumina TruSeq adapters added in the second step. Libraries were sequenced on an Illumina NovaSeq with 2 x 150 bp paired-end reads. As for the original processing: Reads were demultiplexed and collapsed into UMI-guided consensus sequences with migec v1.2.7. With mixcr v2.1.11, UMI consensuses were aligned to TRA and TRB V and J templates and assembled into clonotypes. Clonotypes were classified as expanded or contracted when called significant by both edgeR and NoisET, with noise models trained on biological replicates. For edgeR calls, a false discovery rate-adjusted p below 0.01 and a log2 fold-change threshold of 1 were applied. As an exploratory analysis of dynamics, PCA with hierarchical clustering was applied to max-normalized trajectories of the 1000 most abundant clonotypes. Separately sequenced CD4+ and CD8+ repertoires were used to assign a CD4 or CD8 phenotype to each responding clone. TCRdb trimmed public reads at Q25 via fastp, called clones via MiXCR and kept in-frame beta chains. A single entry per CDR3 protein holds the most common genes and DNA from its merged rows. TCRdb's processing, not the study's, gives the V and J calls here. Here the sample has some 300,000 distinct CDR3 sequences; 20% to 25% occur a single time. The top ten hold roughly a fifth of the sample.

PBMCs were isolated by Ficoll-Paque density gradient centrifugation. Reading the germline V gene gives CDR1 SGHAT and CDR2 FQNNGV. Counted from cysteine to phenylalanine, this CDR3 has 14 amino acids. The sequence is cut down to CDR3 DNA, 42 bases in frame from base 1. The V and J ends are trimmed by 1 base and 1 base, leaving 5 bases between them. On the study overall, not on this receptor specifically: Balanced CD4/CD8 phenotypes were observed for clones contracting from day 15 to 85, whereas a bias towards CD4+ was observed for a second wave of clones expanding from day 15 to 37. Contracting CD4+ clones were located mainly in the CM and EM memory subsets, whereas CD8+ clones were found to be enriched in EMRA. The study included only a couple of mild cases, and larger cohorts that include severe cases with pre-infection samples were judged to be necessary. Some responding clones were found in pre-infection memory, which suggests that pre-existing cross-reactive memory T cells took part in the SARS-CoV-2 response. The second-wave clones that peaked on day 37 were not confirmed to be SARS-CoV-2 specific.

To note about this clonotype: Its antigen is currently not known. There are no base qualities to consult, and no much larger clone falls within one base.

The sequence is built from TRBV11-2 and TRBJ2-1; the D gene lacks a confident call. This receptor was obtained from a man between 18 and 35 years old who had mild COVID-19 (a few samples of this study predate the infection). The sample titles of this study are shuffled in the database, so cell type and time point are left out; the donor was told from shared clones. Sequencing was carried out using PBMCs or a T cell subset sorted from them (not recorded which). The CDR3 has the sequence CASSLVVSYNEQFF. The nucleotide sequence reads TGTGCCAGCAGCTTAGTCGTGTCCTACAATGAGCAGTTCTTC.